This T cell receptor (beta chain) is from a study of T-cell reconstitution after alpha-beta-depleted transplantation in children. Germline CDR1 and CDR2: SGHVS and FNYEAQ. Trimming stripped 0 bases from V and 0 bases from J, with 14 bases between. The CDR3 is 17 amino acids. Whole-study results and caveats: Reportedly, roughly two months post-transplant, alpha-beta T cells arose from several hundred expanded graft clones. T cells produced anew were the main source of T-cell counts and diversity one year after transplant. After transplant, high TCRbeta diversity at day 60 in some patients arose from surviving recipient T cells and thymic progenitors.

The sample holds a few counts of this clonotype. Antigen unknown. Unique molecular identifiers were used in preparing the TCRbeta library. MiXCR was run by TCRdb on the PCR reads, yielding one entry per CDR3 protein. Counted here are some 200,000 distinct CDR3 sequences, roughly 9.1% occurring once; the ten biggest clones make up 35% to 45%. Material: PBMCs, mostly from graft donor cells, obtained 360 days after TCRalphabeta/CD19-depleted stem cell transplant. This TCR derives from a male patient aged 2 to 9 who had a stem cell transplant for acute myeloid leukemia, so the T cells may come from the graft donor. The chain has TRBV7-6 and TRBJ1-1; D ambiguous. CDR3 sequence (DNA): TGTGCCAGCAGCTTAGCGATTTGGCAGGCGATGAACACTGAAGCTTTCTTT. Amino acid sequence: CASSLAIWQAMNTEAFF.